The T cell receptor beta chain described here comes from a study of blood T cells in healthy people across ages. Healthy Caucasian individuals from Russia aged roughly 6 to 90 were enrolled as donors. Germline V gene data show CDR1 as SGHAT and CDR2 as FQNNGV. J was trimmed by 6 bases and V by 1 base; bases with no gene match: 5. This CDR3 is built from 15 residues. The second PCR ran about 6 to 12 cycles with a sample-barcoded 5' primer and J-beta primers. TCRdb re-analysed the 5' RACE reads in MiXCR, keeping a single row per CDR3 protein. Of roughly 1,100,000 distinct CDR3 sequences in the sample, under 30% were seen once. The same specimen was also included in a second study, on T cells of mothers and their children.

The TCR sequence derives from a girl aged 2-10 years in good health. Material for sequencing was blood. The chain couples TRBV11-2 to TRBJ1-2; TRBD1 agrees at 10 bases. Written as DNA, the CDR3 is TGTGCCAGCAGCTTAGTCCCCGGGACAGGGGATGGCTACACCTTC. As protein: CASSLVPGTGDGYTF.